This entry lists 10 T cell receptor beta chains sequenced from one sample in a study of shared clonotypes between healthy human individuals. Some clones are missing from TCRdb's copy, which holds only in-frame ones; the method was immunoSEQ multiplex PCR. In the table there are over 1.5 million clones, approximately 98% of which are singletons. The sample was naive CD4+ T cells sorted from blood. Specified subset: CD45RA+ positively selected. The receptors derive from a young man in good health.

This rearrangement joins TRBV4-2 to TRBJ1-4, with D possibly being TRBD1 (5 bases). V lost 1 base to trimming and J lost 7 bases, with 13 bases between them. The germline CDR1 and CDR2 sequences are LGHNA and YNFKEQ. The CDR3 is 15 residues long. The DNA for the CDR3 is TGTGCCAGCAGCCAAGCGGAAAGGGGTGGTGAAAAACTGTTTTTT. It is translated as CASSQAERGGEKLFF.

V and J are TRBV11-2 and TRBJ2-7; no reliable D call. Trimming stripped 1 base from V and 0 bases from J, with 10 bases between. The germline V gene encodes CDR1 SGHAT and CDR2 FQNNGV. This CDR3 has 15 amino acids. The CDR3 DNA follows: TGTGCCAGCAGCTTAGGATTACCTAGCTCCTACGAGCAGTACTTC. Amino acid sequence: CASSLGLPSSYEQYF.

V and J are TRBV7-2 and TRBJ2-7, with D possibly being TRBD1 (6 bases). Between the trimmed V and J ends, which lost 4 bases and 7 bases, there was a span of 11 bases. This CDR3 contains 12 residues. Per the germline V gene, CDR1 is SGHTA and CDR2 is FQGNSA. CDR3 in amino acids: CASSSQGLEQYF. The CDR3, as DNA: TGTGCCAGCAGCTCACAGGGCTTGGAGCAGTACTTC.

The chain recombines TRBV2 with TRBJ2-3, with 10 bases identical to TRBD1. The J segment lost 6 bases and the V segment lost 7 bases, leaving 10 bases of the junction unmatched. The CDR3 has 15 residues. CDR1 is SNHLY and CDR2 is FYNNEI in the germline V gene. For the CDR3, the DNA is TGTGCCAGCAAAGGAGGAGGGACAGGGGCCGATACGCAGTATTTT. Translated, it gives CASKGGGTGADTQYF. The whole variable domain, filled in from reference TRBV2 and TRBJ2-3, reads EPEVTQTPSHQVTQMGQEVILRCVPISNHLYFYWYRQILGQKVEFLVSFYNNEISEKSEIFDDQFSVERPDGSNFTLKIRSTKLEDSAMYFCASKGGGTGADTQYFGPGTRLTVL.

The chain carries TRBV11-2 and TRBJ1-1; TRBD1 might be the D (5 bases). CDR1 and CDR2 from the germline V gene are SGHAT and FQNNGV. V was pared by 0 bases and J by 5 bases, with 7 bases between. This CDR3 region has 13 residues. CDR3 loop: CASSLEWGTEAFF. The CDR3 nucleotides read TGTGCCAGCAGCTTAGAGTGGGGGACTGAAGCTTTCTTT.

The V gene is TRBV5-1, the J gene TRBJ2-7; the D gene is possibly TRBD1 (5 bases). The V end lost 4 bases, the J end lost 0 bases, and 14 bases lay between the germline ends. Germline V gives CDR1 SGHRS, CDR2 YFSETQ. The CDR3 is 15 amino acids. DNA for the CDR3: TGCGCCAGCAGCCTATTCGGACATTTCTCCTACGAGCAGTACTTC. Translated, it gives CASSLFGHFSYEQYF.

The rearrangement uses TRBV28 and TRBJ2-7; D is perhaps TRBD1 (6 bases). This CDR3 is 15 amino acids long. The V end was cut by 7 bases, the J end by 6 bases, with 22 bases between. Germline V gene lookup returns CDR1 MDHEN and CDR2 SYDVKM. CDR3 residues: CASKMGAVPLGEQYF. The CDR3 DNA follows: TGTGCCAGCAAAATGGGGGCCGTCCCTCTGGGCGAGCAGTACTTC.

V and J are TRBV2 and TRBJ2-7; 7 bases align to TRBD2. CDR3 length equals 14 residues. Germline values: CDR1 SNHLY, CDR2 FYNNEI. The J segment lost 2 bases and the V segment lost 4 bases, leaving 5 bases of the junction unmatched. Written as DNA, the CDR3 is TGTGCCAGCAGTGGTTCGGCGGGAGCCTACGAGCAGTACTTC. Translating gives CASSGSAGAYEQYF.

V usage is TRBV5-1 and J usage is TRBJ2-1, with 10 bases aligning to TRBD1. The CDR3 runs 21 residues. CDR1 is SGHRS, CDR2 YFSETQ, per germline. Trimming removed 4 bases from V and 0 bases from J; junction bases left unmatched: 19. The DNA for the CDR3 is TGCGCCAGCAGCATTAAACCGGGACAGGGGTTACTTCCAAGCTCCTACAATGAGCAGTTCTTC. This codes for CASSIKPGQGLLPSSYNEQFF.

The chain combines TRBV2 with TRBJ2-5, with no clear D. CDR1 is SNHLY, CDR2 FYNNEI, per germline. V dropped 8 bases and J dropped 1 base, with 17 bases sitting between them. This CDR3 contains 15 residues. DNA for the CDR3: TGTGCCAGCCAGACGCCGGGCTCTCGCCAAGAGACCCAGTACTTC. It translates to CASQTPGSRQETQYF.